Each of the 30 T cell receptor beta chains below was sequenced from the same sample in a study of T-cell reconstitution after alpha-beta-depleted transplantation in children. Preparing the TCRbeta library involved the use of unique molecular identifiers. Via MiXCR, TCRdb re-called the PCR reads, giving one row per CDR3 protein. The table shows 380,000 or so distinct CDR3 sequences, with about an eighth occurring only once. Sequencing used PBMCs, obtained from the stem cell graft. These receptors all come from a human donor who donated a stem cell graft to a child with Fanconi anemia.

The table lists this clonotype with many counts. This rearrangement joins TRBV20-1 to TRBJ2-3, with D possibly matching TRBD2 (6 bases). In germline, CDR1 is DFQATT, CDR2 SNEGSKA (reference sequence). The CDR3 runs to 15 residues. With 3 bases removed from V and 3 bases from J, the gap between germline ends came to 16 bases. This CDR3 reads CSASPFWGETDTQYF. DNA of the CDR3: TGCAGTGCTAGTCCCTTCTGGGGGGAGACAGATACGCAGTATTTT.

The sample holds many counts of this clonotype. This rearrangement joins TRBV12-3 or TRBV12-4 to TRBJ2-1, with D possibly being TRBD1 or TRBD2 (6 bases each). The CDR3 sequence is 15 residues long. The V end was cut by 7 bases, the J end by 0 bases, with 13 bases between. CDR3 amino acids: CASNLEGVSYNEQFF. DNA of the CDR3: TGTGCCAGCAACCTGGAGGGGGTCTCCTACAATGAGCAGTTCTTC.

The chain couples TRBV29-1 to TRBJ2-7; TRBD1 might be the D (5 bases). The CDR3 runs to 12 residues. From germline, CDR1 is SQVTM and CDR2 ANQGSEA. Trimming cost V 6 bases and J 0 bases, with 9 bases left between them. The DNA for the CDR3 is TGCAGCGTAGTTGACAGCTCCTACGAGCAGTACGTC. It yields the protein CSVVDSSYEQYV.

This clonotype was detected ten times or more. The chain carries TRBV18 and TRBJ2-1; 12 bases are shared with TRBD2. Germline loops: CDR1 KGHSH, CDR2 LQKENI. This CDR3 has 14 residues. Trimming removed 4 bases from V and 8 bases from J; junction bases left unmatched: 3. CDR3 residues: CASSQSSGRDEQFF. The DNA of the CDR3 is TGTGCCAGCTCACAATCTAGCGGGAGGGATGAGCAGTTCTTC.

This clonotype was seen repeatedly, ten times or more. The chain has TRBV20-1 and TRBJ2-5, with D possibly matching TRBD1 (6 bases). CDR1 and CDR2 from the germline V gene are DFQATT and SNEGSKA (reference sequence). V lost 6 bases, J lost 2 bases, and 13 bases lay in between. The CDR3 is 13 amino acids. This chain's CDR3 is CSAEQDSQETQYF. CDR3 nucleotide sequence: TGCAGTGCGGAACAGGACAGTCAAGAGACCCAGTACTTC.

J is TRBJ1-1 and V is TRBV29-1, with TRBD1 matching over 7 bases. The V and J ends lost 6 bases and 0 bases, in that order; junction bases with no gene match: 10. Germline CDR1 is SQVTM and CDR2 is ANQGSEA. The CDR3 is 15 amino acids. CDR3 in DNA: TGCAGCGTCCGGGACAGCGGTCTATTGAACACTGAAGCTTTCTTT. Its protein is CSVRDSGLLNTEAFF.

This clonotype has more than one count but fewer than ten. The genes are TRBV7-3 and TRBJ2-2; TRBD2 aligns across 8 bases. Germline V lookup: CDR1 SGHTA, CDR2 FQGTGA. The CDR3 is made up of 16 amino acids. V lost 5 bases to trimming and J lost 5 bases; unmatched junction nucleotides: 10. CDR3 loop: CASSLIGGGQTGELFF. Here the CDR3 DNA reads TGTGCCAGCAGCCTAATCGGGGGGGGCCAAACCGGGGAGCTGTTTTTT. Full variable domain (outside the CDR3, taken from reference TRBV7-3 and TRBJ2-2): GAGVSQTPSNKVTEKGKYVELRCDPISGHTALYWYRQSLGQGPEFLIYFQGTGAADDSGLPNDRFFAVRPEGSVSTLKIQRTERGDSAVYLCASSLIGGGQTGELFFGEGSRLTVL.

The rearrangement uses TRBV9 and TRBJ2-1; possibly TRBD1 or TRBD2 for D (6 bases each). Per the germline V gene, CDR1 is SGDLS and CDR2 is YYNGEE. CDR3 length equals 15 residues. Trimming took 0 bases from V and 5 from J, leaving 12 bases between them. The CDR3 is CASSVGGGLDNEQFF. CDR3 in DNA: TGTGCCAGCAGCGTAGGAGGGGGGTTAGACAATGAGCAGTTCTTC.

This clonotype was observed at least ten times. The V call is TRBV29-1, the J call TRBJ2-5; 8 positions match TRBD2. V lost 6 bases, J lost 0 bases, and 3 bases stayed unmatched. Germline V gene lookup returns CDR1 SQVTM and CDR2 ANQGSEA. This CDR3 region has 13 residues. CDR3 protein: CSVTGGDQETQYF. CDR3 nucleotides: TGCAGCGTGACGGGGGGGGACCAAGAGACCCAGTACTTC.

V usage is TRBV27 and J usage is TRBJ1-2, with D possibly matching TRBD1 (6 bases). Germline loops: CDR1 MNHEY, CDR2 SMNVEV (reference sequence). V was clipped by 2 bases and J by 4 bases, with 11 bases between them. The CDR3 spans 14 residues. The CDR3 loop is CASSLGGGVYGYTF. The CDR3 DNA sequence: TGTGCCAGCAGTTTAGGGGGGGGCGTCTATGGCTACACCTTC.

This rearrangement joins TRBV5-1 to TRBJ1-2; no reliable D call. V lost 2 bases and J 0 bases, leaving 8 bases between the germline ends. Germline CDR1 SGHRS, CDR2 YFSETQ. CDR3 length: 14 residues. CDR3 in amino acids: CASSLNSANYGYTF. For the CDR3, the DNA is TGCGCCAGCAGCTTAAACAGCGCTAACTATGGCTACACCTTC. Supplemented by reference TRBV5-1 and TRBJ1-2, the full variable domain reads KAGVTQTPRYLIKTRGQQVTLSCSPISGHRSVSWYQQTPGQGLQFLFEYFSETQRNKGNFPGRFSGRQFSNSRSEMNVSTLELGDSALYLCASSLNSANYGYTFGSGTRLTVV.

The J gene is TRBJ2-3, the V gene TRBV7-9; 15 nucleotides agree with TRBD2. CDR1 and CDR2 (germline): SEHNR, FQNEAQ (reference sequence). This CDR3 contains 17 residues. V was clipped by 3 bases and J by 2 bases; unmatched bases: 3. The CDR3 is CASSFGTSGGHTDTQYF. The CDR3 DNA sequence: TGTGCCAGCAGCTTCGGGACTAGCGGGGGGCACACAGATACGCAGTATTTT.

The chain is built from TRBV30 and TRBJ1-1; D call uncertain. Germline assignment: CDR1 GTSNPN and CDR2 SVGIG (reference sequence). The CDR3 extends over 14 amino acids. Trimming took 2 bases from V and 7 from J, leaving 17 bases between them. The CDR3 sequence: CAWSLIREYSEAFF. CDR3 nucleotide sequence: TGTGCCTGGAGTTTAATAAGGGAGTACAGTGAAGCTTTCTTT. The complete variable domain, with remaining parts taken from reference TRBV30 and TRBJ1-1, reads SQTIHQWPATLVQPVGSPLSLECTVEGTSNPNLYWYRQAAGRGLQLLFYSVGIGQISSEVPQNLSASRPQDRQFILSSKKLLLSDSGFYLCAWSLIREYSEAFFGQGTRLTVV.

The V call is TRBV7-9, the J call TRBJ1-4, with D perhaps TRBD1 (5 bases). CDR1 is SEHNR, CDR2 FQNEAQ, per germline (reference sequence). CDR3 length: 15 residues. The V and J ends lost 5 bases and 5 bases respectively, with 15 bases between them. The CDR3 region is CASSGPGALNEKLFF. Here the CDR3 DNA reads TGTGCCAGCAGCGGCCCCGGGGCGCTCAATGAAAAACTGTTTTTT.

The CDR3 DNA reads as TGTGCCAGCAGTCCCCAAGGGTGGGGACAGGGGGCGGGGGAGCAGTACTTC. Protein sequence: CASSPQGWGQGAGEQYF. The chain carries TRBV12-3 or TRBV12-4 and TRBJ2-7; 12 nucleotides agree with TRBD1. The CDR3 has 17 amino acids. V gave up 5 bases and J gave up 7 bases; unmatched junction bases: 15.

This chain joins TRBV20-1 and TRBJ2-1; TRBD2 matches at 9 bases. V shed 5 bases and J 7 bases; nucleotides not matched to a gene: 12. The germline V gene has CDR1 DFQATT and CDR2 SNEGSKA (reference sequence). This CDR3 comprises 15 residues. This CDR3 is CSASHGSGSRNEQFF. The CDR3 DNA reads TGCAGTGCTTCCCACGGTAGCGGGAGTAGGAATGAGCAGTTCTTC.

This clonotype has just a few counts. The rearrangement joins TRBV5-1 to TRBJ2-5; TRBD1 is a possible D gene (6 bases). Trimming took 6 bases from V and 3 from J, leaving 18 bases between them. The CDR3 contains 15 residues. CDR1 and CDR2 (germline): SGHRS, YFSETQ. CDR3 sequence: CASTWGPTPEETQYF. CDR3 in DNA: TGCGCCAGCACATGGGGGCCGACGCCTGAAGAGACCCAGTACTTC.

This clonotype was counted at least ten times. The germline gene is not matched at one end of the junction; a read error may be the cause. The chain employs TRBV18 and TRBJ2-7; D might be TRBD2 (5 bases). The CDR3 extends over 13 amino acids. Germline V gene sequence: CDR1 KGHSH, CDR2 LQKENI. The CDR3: CASSPLVDNEQYF. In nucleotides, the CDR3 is TGTGCCAGCTCCCCACTAGTCGATAACGAGCAGTACTTC.

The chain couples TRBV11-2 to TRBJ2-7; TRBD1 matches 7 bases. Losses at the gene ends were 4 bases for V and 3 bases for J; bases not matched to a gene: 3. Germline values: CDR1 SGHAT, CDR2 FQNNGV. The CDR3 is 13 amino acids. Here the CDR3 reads CASSSGQIYEQYV. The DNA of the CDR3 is TGTGCCAGCAGCTCGGGACAGATCTACGAGCAGTACGTC.

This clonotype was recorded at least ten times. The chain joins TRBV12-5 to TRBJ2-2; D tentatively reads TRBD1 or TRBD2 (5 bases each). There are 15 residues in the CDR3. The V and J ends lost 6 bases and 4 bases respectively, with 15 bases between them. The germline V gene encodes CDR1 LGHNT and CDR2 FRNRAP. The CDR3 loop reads CASGAPGQSTGELFF. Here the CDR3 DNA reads TGTGCTAGTGGCGCGCCGGGGCAGTCCACCGGGGAGCTGTTTTTT.

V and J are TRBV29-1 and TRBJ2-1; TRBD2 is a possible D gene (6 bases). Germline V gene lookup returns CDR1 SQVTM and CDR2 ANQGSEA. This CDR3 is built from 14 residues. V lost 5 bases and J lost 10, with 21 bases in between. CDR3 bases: TGCAGCGTTTGCGGGGAGGCTAGCTTCAGGGAGCAGTTCTTC. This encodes CSVCGEASFREQFF.

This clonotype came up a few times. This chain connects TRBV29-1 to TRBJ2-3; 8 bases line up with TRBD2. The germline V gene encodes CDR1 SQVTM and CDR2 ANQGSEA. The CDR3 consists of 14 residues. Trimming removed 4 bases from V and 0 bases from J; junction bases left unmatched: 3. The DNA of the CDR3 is TGCAGCGTTGTAGTAGCGGGGAGCACAGATACGCAGTATTTT. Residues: CSVVVAGSTDTQYF.

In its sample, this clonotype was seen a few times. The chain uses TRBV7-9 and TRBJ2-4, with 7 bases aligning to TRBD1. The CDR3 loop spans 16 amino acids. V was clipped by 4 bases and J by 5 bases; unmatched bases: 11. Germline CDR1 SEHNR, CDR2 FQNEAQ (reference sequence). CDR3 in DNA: TGTGCCAGCAGCTACCCCGGGACAGAGGAGGAAAACATTCAGTACTTC. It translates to CASSYPGTEEENIQYF.

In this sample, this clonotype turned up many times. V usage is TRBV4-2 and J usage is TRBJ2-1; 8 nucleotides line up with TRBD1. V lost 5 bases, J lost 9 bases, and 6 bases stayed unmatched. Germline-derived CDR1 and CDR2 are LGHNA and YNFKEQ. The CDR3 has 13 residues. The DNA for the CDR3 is TGTGCCAGCAGCGGCCAGGGACAGGCTGAGCAGTTCTTC. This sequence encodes CASSGQGQAEQFF.

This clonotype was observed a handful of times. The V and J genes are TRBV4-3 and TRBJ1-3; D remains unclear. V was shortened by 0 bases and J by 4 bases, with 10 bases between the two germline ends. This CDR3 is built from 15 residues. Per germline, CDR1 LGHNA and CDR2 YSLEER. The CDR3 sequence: CASSQDGDPGNTIYF. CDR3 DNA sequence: TGCGCCAGCAGCCAAGATGGGGATCCCGGAAACACCATATATTTT.

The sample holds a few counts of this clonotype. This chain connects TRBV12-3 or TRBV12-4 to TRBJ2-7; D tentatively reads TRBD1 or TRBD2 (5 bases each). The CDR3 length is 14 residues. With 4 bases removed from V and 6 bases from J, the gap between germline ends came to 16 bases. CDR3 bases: TGTGCCAGCAGTTCCGGGACCCCCTGGGCCGAGCAGTACTTC. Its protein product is CASSSGTPWAEQYF.

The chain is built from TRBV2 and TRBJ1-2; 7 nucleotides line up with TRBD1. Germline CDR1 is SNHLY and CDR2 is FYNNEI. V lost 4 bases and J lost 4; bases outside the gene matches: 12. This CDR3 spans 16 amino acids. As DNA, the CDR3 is TGTGCCAGCAGTGGCCGGGAGAGACAGGGACGCTATGGCTACACCTTC. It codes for CASSGRERQGRYGYTF. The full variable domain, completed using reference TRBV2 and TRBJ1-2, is EPEVTQTPSHQVTQMGQEVILRCVPISNHLYFYWYRQILGQKVEFLVSFYNNEISEKSEIFDDQFSVERPDGSNFTLKIRSTKLEDSAMYFCASSGRERQGRYGYTFGSGTRLTVV.

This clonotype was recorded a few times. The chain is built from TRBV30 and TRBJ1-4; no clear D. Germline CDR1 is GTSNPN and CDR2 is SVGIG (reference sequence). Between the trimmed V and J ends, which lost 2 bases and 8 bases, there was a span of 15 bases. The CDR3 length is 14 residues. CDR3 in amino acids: CAWSPNLSREKLFF. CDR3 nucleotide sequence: TGTGCCTGGAGTCCCAACCTTTCGCGGGAAAAACTGTTTTTT.

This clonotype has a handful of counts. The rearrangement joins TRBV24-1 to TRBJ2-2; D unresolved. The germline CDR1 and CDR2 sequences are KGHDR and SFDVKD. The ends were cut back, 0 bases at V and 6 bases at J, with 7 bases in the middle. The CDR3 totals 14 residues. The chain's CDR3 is CATSDLREAGELFF. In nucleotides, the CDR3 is TGTGCCACCAGTGATTTGAGAGAGGCCGGGGAGCTGTTTTTT.

The DNA for the CDR3 is TGTGCCAGCGCTGGCAGTGAACTATGGTCAGGGGGGGTGACAGATACGCAGTATTTT. This encodes CASAGSELWSGGVTDTQYF. The chain carries TRBV2 and TRBJ2-3; tentatively, D is TRBD1 or TRBD2 (7 bases each). Trimming stripped 8 bases from V and 3 bases from J, with 30 bases between. There are 19 residues in the CDR3. Germline V gene data show CDR1 as SNHLY and CDR2 as FYNNEI.